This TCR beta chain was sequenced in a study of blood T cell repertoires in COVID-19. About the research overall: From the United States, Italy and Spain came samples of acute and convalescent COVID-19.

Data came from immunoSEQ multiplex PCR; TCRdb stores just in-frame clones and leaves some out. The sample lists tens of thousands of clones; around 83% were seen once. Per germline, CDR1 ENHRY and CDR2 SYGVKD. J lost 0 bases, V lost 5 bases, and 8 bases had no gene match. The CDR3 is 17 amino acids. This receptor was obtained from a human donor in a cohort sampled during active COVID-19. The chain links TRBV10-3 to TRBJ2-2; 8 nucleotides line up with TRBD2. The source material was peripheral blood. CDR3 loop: CAISTTSGNANTGELFF. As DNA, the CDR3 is TGTGCCATCAGTACCACTAGCGGTAACGCGAACACCGGGGAGCTGTTTTTT.